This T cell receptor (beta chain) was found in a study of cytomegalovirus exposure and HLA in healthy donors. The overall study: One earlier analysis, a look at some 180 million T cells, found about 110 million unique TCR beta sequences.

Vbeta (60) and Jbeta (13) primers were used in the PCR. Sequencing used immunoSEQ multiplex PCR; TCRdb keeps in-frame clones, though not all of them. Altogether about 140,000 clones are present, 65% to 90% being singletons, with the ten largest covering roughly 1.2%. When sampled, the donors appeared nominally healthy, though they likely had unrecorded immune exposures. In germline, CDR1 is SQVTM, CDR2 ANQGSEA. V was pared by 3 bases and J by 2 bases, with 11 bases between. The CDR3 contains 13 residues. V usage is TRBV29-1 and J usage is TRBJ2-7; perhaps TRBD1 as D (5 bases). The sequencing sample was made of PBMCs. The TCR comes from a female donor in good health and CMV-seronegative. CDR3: CSVDTGLAYEQYF. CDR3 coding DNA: TGCAGCGTTGATACAGGATTGGCCTACGAGCAGTACTTC.